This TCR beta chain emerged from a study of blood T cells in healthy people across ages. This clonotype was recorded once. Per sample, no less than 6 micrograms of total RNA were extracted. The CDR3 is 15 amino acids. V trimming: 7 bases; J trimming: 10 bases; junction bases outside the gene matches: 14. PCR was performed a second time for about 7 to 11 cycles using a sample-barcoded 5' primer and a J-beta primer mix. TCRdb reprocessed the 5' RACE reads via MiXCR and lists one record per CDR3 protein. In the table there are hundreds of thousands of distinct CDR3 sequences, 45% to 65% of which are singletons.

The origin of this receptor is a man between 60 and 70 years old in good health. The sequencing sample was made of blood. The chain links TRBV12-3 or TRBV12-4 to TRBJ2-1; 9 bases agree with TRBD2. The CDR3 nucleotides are TGTGCCAGCAATCTCCAGCGGGGGGTGCAGAGGGAGCAGTTCTTC. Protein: CASNLQRGVQREQFF.